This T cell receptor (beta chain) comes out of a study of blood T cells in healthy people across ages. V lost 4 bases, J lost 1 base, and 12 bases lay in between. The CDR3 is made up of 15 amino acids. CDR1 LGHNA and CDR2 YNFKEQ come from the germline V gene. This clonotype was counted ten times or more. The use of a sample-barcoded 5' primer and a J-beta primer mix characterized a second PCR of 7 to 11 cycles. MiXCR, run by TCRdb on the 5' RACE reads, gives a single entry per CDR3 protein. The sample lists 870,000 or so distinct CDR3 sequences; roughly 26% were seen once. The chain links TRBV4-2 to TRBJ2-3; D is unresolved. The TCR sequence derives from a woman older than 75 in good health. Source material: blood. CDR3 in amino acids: CASSPNDRGTDTQYF. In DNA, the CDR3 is TGTGCCAGCAGCCCTAATGACCGGGGCACAGATACGCAGTATTTT.